This passage covers 16 T cell receptor beta chains from one sample sequenced in a study of blood T cells in healthy people across ages. The authors ran a second PCR of 7 to 11 cycles using a sample-barcoded 5' primer and a J-beta primer mix. TCRdb redid the calling of the 5' RACE reads with MiXCR, one entry per CDR3 protein. The sample records approximately 700,000 distinct CDR3 sequences, 32% being singletons. The sequenced material came from blood. All receptors derive from a woman of 80 years or more in good health.

The V and J genes are TRBV15 and TRBJ1-1; D is ambiguous. Per the germline V gene, CDR1 is LNHNV and CDR2 is YYDKDF (reference sequence). The CDR3 covers 13 residues. V shed 0 bases and J shed 0 bases, with 2 bases lying between them. CDR3 residues: CATSRELNTEAFF. DNA of the CDR3: TGTGCCACCAGCAGAGAGTTGAACACTGAAGCTTTCTTT. Full variable domain (outside the CDR3, taken from reference TRBV15 and TRBJ1-1): DAMVIQNPRYQVTQFGKPVTLSCSQTLNHNVMYWYQQKSSQAPKLLFHYYDKDFNNEADTPDNFQSRRPNTSFCFLDIRSPGLGDTAMYLCATSRELNTEAFFGQGTRLTVV.

This clonotype was seen at least ten times. The chain recombines TRBV30 with TRBJ2-7; 8 bases match TRBD1. Germline loops: CDR1 GTSNPN, CDR2 SVGIG (reference sequence). The CDR3 length is 15 residues. Trimming removed 1 base from V and 7 bases from J; junction bases left unmatched: 12. The CDR3 DNA sequence: TGTGCCTGGAGTGGACACGACGGTACAGGGGGAGAGCAGTACTTC. Encoded protein: CAWSGHDGTGGEQYF.

Note on this clonotype: A much larger clone differs from this one at a single base, so this may be a read error. The rearrangement links TRBV30 to TRBJ1-2; D call uncertain. Trimming pared 4 bases from V and 7 bases from J, leaving 16 bases between. The germline gives CDR1 GTSNPN, CDR2 SVGIG (reference sequence). This CDR3 has 13 amino acids. CDR3 sequence: CAWTEQTGSGYTF. CDR3 coding DNA: TGTGCCTGGACCGAACAAACCGGCTCTGGCTACACCTTC.

This clonotype was detected ten times or more. V is TRBV10-2 and J is TRBJ1-1, with no clear D. V gave up 3 bases and J gave up 2 bases, with 7 bases separating them. Germline V gene lookup returns CDR1 WSHSY and CDR2 SAAADI. The CDR3 has 13 residues. Here the CDR3 DNA reads TGCGCCAGCAGTGACGGCAGAAACACTGAAGCTTTCTTT. It encodes CASSDGRNTEAFF.

The table lists this clonotype with many counts. This chain joins TRBV20-1 and TRBJ1-2, with D possibly being TRBD1 (6 bases). The CDR3 is 13 residues long. Germline lookup yields CDR1 DFQATT and CDR2 SNEGSKA (reference sequence). V was clipped by 5 bases and J by 3 bases, with 13 bases between them. CDR3 in DNA: TGCAGTGCTCTCCGGGACAAGTACTATGGCTACACCTTC. This encodes CSALRDKYYGYTF.

This clonotype occurred a few times. It may be a read error: a sequence one base away is much more abundant. This chain joins TRBV19 and TRBJ2-1; D is unresolved. The V gene's germline CDR1 is LNHDA and CDR2 SQIVND (reference sequence). Trimming cost V 6 bases and J 7 bases, with 10 bases left between them. This CDR3 comprises 12 residues. The CDR3 bases are TGTGCCAGTAGCGCTTTCGGGAATGAGCAGTTCTTC. Translation: CASSAFGNEQFF.

The sample holds many counts of this clonotype. This rearrangement joins TRBV6-1 to TRBJ2-1; 7 nucleotides agree with TRBD2. CDR3 length: 19 residues. In germline, CDR1 is MNHNS, CDR2 SASEGT. V was clipped by 4 bases and J by 0 bases; unmatched bases: 15. The CDR3 bases are TGTGCCAGCAGTGGGAATCAAGCGGGGCGTTTGAGCTCCTACAATGAGCAGTTCTTC. It specifies CASSGNQAGRLSSYNEQFF.

This clonotype was detected ten times or more. This chain joins TRBV10-2 and TRBJ1-2; D may be TRBD1 (5 bases). CDR3 length: 15 amino acids. Germline V lookup: CDR1 WSHSY, CDR2 SAAADI. V was shortened by 2 bases and J by 7 bases, with 17 bases between the two germline ends. In nucleotides, the CDR3 is TGCGCCAGCAGTGAGACACGGGGCTCGATTGGTGGCTACACCTTC. It specifies CASSETRGSIGGYTF.

This clonotype has at least ten counts. The rearrangement joins TRBV2 to TRBJ2-3; 15 nucleotides match TRBD2. From germline, CDR1 is SNHLY and CDR2 FYNNEI. There are 18 residues in the CDR3. V shed 5 bases, J shed 5 bases, and the junction held 11 bases outside the gene matches. Here the CDR3 DNA reads TGTGCCAGCAGTCACGCCGGGACTAGCGGGGGGATCCAAGATACGCAGTATTTT. Translated: CASSHAGTSGGIQDTQYF.

This clonotype was found a few times. DNA of the CDR3: TGTGCCAGCAGCCCTCATCCGTGGGTTCCCCCTTCCTACGAGCAGTACTTC. It codes for CASSPHPWVPPSYEQYF. The chain uses TRBV3-1 and TRBJ2-7; no definite D call. The CDR3 sequence is 17 residues long. V lost 4 bases and J 1 base, leaving 20 bases between the germline ends. CDR1 and CDR2 (germline): LGHDT, YNNKEL (reference sequence).

About this clonotype: The junction and the germline gene differ at one end; a read error may be behind it. The V gene is TRBV5-1, the J gene TRBJ2-3; TRBD1 aligns across 7 bases. The germline CDR1 and CDR2 sequences are SGHRS and YFSETQ. CDR3 length: 13 residues. Written as DNA, the CDR3 is TGCGCCATCAGCTTGCCGGGGACAGACACGCAGTATTTT. It is translated as CAISLPGTDTQYF.

Here the CDR3 reads CASSLELDFTDTQYF. The CDR3 DNA reads TGTGCCAGCAGCTTAGAACTGGACTTCACAGATACGCAGTATTTT. This chain connects TRBV7-2 to TRBJ2-3; the D gene is possibly TRBD2 (5 bases). The CDR3 runs to 15 residues. Between the trimmed V and J ends, which lost 1 base and 2 bases, there was a span of 10 bases. Germline V gives CDR1 SGHTA, CDR2 FQGNSA.

The V call is TRBV12-3 or TRBV12-4, the J call TRBJ2-1; TRBD2 matches 9 bases. The J segment lost 9 bases and the V segment lost 4 bases, leaving 10 bases of the junction unmatched. This CDR3 comprises 15 residues. The CDR3 DNA reads as TGTGCCAGCAGTTCACGCACTGGACTAGCGCCTGAGCAGTTCTTC. It yields the protein CASSSRTGLAPEQFF.

This clonotype has a handful of counts. A single base separates this from a much larger clone, so it may be a read error. The J gene is TRBJ2-3, the V gene TRBV7-2, with a tentative D call TRBD2 (5 bases). The CDR3 length is 14 residues. Between the trimmed V and J ends, which lost 1 base and 2 bases, there was a span of 7 bases. Germline CDR1 is SGHTA and CDR2 is FQGNSA. This chain's CDR3 is CASSLVGNTDTQYF. The CDR3 coding sequence is TGTGCCAGCAGCTTAGTCGGGAACACAGATACGCAGTATTTT.

The rearrangement joins TRBV6-1 to TRBJ1-1; 11 bases fit TRBD1. The CDR3 consists of 16 residues. V lost 10 bases and J lost 4; bases outside the gene matches: 14. Germline V lookup: CDR1 MNHNS, CDR2 SASEGT. Here the CDR3 reads CAISGTGGPIGTEAFF. The CDR3 DNA reads TGTGCCATTTCCGGGACAGGGGGTCCCATTGGCACTGAAGCTTTCTTT.

About this clonotype itself: Just one base apart from a much larger clone, this may be a read error. The chain links TRBV9 to TRBJ2-5; 14 bases line up with TRBD2. The CDR3 extends over 15 amino acids. The trim removed 2 bases at V and 11 bases at J, leaving 8 bases unmatched. The germline V gene encodes CDR1 SGDLS and CDR2 YYNGEE. CDR3 sequence reads: CASSVGTSGGLEQYF. CDR3 bases: TGTGCCAGCAGCGTGGGGACTAGCGGGGGATTGGAGCAGTACTTC.